What follows is one T cell receptor (beta chain) and its context. Its antigen is not known. The data were produced by immunoSEQ multiplex PCR, yet TCRdb's version contains in-frame clones alone and is incomplete. The table lists about 2.3 million clones, roughly 92% of them singletons. The CDR3 is made up of 13 amino acids. The V end lost 7 bases, the J end lost 8 bases, and 16 bases lay between the germline ends. This entry is derived from a study of shared clonotypes between healthy human individuals. Study-level background: Donor ages ranged 18 to 49 years: a couple of women, a few men.

The study, taken as a whole, reports: Depth of sequencing was expected to influence donor clonotype sharing. The naive CD4 repertoires of a few donors were compared, and approximately 4.5% of clonotypes were shared.

The study drew its donors from healthy HIV-negative adults without recent acute infections or vaccinations. The TCR sequence derives from a man younger than 35 in good health. Some clones in this sample may be carry-over from other donors' samples. Sequencing used naive CD4+ T cells from PBMCs. Subset here: CD45RA+ positively selected. The chain is built from TRBV5-3 and TRBJ2-1; D gene ambiguous. TRBV5-3 is marked as an open reading frame, function uncertain. CDR3 nucleotides: TGTGCCAGACGTGGACCTCCTTCGGATGAGCAGTTCTTC. The encoded protein is CARRGPPSDEQFF.